This section outlines one T cell receptor (beta chain) sequence together with its context. This entry is derived from a study of sequential checkpoint blockade in melanoma. About the research overall: Randomization was 1:1 between first-line nivolumab→ipilimumab and ipilimumab→nivolumab. Each arm's sequence ended with maintenance nivolumab.

TCRdb keeps only in-frame clones here, not all; method: immunoSEQ multiplex PCR. The repertoire holds around 8,000 clones, with around three fifths as singletons. Noted treatment: randomized to nivolumab then ipilimumab (arm A) or the reverse (arm B). No patient had prior DNA-damaging chemotherapy. The sample was CD8+ T cells sorted from blood (inferred from file names), taken from a patient given nivolumab and ipilimumab in sequence. This TCR was sampled from a human patient with melanoma. Some clones in this sample may be carry-over from other donors' samples.

The CDR3: CASSPQGGLSYEQYF. CDR3 nucleotides: TGTGCCAGCAGTCCTCAGGGGGGCCTCTCCTACGAGCAGTACTTC. V gene TRBV5-6 combines with J gene TRBJ2-7; D may be TRBD1 (7 bases). There are 15 residues in the CDR3. Looked up from germline, CDR1 is SGHDT and CDR2 is YYEEEE. V was cut by 5 bases and J by 0 bases, with 15 bases left in between.